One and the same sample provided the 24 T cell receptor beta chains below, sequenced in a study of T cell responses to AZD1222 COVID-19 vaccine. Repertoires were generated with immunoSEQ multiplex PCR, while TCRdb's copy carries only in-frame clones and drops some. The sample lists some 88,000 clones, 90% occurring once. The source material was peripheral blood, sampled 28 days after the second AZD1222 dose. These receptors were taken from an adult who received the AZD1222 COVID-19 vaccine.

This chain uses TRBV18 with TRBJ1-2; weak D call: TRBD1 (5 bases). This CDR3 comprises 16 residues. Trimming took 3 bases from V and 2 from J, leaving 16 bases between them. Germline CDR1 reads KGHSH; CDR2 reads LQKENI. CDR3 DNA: TGTGCCAGCTCACCGGAGGGGCAGATAGTCAACTATGGCTACACCTTC. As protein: CASSPEGQIVNYGYTF.

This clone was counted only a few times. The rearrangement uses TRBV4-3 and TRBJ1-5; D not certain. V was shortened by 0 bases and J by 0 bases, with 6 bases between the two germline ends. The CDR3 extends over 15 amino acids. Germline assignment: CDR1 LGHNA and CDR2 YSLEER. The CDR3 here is CASSQEGYSNQPQHF. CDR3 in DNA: TGCGCCAGCAGCCAAGAGGGGTATAGCAATCAGCCCCAGCATTTT.

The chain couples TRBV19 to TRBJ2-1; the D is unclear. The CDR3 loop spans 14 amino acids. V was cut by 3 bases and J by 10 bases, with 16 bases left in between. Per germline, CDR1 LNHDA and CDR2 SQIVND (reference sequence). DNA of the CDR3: TGTGCCAGTAGTATCTCTGGGGAAATGGGGGAGCAGTTCTTC. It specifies CASSISGEMGEQFF.

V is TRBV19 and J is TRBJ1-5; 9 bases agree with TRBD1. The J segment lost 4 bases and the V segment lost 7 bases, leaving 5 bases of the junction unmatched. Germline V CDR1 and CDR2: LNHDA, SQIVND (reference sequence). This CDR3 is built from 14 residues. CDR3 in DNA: TGTGCCAGTAATGACAGGGGGTGGAATCAGCCCCAGCATTTT. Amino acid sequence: CASNDRGWNQPQHF.

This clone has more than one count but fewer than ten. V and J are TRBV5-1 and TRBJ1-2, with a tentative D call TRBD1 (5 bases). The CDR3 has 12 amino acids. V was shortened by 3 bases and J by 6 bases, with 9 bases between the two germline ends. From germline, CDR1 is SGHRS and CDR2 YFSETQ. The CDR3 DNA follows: TGCGCCAGCAGCTACTTCAGGGATGGCTACACCTTC. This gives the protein CASSYFRDGYTF.

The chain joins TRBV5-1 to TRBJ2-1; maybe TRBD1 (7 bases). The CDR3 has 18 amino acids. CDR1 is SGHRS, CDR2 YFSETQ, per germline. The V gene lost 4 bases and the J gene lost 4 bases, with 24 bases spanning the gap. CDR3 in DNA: TGCGCCAGCAGCCCGATCGCAAACAGGGGAGGAAAATACAATGAGCAGTTCTTC. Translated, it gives CASSPIANRGGKYNEQFF.

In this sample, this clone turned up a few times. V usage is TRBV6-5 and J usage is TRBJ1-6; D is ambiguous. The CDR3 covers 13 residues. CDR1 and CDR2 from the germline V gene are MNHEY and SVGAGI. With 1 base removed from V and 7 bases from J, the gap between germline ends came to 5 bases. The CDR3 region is CASSYFGNSPLHF. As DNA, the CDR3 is TGTGCCAGCAGTTACTTCGGAAATTCACCCCTCCACTTT.

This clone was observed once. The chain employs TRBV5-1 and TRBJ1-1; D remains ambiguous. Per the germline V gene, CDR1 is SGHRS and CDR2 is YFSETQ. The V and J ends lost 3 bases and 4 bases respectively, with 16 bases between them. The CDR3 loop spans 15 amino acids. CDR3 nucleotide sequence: TGCGCCAGCAGCTCGGGGTGGTCCGCAGGCACTGAAGCTTTCTTT. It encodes CASSSGWSAGTEAFF.

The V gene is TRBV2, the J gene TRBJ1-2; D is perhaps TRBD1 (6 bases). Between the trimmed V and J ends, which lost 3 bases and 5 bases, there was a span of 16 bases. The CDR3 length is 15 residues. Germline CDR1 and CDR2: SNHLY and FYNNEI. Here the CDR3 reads CASSEGRGGPYGYTF. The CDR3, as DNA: TGTGCCAGCAGTGAGGGCAGGGGAGGACCTTATGGCTACACCTTC.

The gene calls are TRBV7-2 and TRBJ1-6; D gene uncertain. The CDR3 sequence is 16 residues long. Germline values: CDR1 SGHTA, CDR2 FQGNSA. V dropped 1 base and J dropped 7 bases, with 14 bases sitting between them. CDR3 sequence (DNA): TGTGCCAGCAGCTTAGACTCGGGGAAGGTGAATTCACCCCTCCACTTT. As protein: CASSLDSGKVNSPLHF.

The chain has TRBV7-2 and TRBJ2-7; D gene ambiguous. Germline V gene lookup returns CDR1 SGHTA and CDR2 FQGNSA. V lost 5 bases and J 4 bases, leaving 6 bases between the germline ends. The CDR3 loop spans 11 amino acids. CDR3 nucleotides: TGTGCCAGCAGCCCCAATTACGAGCAGTACTTC. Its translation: CASSPNYEQYF.

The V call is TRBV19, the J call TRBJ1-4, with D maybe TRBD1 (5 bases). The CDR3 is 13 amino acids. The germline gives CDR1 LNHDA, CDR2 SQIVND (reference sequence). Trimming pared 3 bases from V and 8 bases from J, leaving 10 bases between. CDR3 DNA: TGTGCCAGTAGTATCTCAGGGAAAGAAAAACTGTTTTTT. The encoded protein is CASSISGKEKLFF.

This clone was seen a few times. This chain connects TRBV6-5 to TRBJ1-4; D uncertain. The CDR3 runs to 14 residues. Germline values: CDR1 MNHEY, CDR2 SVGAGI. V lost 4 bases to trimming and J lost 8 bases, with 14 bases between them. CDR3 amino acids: CASSFRDGGEKLFF. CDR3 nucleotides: TGTGCCAGCAGTTTTAGAGATGGCGGGGAAAAACTGTTTTTT.

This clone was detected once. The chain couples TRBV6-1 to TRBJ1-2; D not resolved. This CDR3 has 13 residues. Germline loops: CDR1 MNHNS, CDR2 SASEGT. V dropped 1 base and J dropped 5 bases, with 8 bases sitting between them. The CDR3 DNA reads TGTGCCAGCAGTGAAGGGGGAGGGTATGGCTACACCTTC. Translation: CASSEGGGYGYTF.

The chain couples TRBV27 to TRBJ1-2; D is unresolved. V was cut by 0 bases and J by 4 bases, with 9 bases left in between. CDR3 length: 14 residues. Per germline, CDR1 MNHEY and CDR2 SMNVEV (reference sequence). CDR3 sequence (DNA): TGTGCCAGCAGTTTATCGGGTATTGGCTATGGCTACACCTTC. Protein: CASSLSGIGYGYTF.

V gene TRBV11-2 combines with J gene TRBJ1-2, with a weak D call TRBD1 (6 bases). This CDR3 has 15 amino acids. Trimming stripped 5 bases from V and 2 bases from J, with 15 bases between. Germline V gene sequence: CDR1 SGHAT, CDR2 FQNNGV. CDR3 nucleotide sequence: TGTGCCAGCAGCCTCGATCGGACAGTAAACTATGGCTACACCTTC. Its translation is CASSLDRTVNYGYTF. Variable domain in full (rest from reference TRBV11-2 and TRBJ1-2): EAGVAQSPRYKIIEKRQSVAFWCNPISGHATLYWYQQILGQGPKLLIQFQNNGVVDDSQLPKDRFSAERLKGVDSTLKIQPAKLEDSAVYLCASSLDRTVNYGYTFGSGTRLTVV.

The CDR3 here is CASSGVKTAYEQYF. CDR3 nucleotide sequence: TGTGCCAGCAGCGGGGTAAAGACAGCCTACGAGCAGTACTTC. The rearrangement links TRBV25-1 to TRBJ2-7, with D perhaps assigned TRBD1 or TRBD2 (5 bases each). This CDR3 comprises 14 residues. V shed 6 bases and J shed 2 bases, with 14 bases lying between them. Germline CDR1 is MGHDK and CDR2 is SYGVNS.

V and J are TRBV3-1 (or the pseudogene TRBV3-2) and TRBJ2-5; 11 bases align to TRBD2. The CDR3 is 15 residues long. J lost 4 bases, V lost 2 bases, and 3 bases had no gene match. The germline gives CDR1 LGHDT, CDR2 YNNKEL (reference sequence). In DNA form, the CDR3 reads TGTGCCAGCAGCCAAAGGACTAGCGGGCGAGAGACCCAGTACTTC. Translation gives CASSQRTSGRETQYF.

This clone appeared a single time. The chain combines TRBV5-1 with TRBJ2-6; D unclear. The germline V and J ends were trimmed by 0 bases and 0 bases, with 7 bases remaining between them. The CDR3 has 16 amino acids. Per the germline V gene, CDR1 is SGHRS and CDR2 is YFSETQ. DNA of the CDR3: TGCGCCAGCAGCTTGGGCACCCTCTCTGGGGCCAACGTCCTGACTTTC. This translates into CASSLGTLSGANVLTF.

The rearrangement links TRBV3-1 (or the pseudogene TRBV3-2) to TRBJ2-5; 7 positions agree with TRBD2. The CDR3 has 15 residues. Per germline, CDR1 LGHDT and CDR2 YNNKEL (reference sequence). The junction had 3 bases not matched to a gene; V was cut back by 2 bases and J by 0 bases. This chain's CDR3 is CASSQLAVYQETQYF. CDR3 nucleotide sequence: TGTGCCAGCAGCCAACTAGCGGTGTACCAAGAGACCCAGTACTTC.

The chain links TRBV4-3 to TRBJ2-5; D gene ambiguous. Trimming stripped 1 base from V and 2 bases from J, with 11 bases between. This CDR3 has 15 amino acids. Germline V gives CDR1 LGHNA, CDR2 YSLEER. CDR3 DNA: TGCGCCAGCAGCCAAGGGCGGTGGGTACAAGAGACCCAGTACTTC. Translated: CASSQGRWVQETQYF.

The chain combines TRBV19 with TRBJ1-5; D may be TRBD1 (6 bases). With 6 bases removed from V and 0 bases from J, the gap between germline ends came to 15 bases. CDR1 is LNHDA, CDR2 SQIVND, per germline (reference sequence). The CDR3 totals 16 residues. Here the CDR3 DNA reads TGTGCCAGTAGGGCCAGGGGAGGGTTTAGCAATCAGCCCCAGCATTTT. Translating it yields CASRARGGFSNQPQHF.

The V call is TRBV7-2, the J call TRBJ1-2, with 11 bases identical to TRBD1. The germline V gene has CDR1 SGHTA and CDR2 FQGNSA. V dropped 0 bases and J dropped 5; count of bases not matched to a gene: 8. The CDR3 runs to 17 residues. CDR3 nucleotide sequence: TGTGCCAGCAGCTTAGCTATGCGGGACAGGGGGATGTATGGCTACACCTTC. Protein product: CASSLAMRDRGMYGYTF. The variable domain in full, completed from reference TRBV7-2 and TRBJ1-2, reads GAGVSQSPSNKVTEKGKDVELRCDPISGHTALYWYRQSLGQGLEFLIYFQGNSAPDKSGLPSDRFSAERTGGSVSTLTIQRTQQEDSAVYLCASSLAMRDRGMYGYTFGSGTRLTVV.

The CDR3 coding sequence is TGTGCCAGTAGCAGTGGGGGGCGCCTTAACTATGGCTACACCTTC. It codes for CASSSGGRLNYGYTF. The chain links TRBV19 to TRBJ1-2, with a tentative D call TRBD1 (6 bases). This CDR3 comprises 15 residues. Germline V gene sequence: CDR1 LNHDA, CDR2 SQIVND (reference sequence). V was shortened by 6 bases and J by 1 base, with 15 bases between the two germline ends.